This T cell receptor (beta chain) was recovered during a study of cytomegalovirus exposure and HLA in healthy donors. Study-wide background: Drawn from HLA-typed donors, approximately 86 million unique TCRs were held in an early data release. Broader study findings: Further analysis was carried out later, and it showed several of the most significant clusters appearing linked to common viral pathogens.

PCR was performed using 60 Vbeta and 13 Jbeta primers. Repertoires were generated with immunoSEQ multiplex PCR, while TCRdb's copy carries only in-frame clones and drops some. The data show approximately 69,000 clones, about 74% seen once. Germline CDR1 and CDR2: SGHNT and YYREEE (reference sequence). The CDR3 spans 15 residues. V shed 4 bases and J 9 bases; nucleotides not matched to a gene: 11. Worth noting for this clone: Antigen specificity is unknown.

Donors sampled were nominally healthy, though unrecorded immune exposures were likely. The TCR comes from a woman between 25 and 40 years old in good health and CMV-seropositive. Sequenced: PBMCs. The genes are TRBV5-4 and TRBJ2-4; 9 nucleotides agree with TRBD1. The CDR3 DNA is TGTGCCAGCAGCAAACCGGGACAGGGCGTAAGCATTCAGTACTTC. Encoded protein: CASSKPGQGVSIQYF.